Listed below are T cell receptor beta chains from one sample, sequenced in a study of post-analysis software for immune sequencing data. MiXCR, run by TCRdb on the PCR reads, gives a single entry per CDR3 protein. The sample lists 150,000 to 200,000 distinct CDR3 sequences; 25% to 35% were seen once. Sequencing input: blood. Receptors were obtained from a girl aged 5 to 17 with multiple sclerosis. Each CDR3 is given with its conserved first and last residue. The order of the fields is CDR3 DNA, CDR3 protein, V gene, clone size, J gene, D gene. A D gene is named only where the DNA matches it firmly. The listing skips clone size in some rows; elsewhere it reads once, few, many or a size class.

TGTGCCAGCAGCCAGTCAGCGGGTCTAGCGGGAGGCACCGGGGAGCTGTTTTTT | CASSQSAGLAGGTGELFF | TRBV3-1 | . | TRBJ2-2 | TRBD2
TGCGCCAGCAGCCTCAGGGACCTCTACGACTCTGGGGCCAACGTCCTGACTTTC | CASSLRDLYDSGANVLTF | TRBV4-1 | many | TRBJ2-6 | .
TGCGCCAGCAGCGTCCTTGGGACAGCGATAAACTCTGGGGCCAACGTCCTGACTTTC | CASSVLGTAINSGANVLTF | TRBV5-1 | few | TRBJ2-6 | TRBD1
TGTGCCTGGAGCGTCGTGAGGACAGGGGTGACTGAAGCTTTCTTT | CAWSVVRTGVTEAFF | TRBV30 | . | TRBJ1-1 | TRBD1
TGTGCCAGCAGTTACCCCGGGACAGGGGGGAACTACGAGCAGTACTTC | CASSYPGTGGNYEQYF | TRBV6-6 | many | TRBJ2-7 | TRBD1
TGTGCCAGCAGCCCTACTCGGGGCGGGGGGGAGCTGTTTTTT | CASSPTRGGGELFF | TRBV7-6 | . | TRBJ2-2 | .
TGTGCCAGCAGCCAAGATCGATCGCAGGGGGCTTATCAGCCCCAGCATTTT | CASSQDRSQGAYQPQHF | TRBV4-2 | . | TRBJ1-5 | TRBD1
TGTACCAGCAGCCCGGTGGGGGCCGGGGACACTGAAGCTTTCTTT | CTSSPVGAGDTEAFF | TRBV7-9 | . | TRBJ1-1 | .
TGTGCCAGCACCAGCAGGTGGACTAACTATGGCTACACCTTC | CASTSRWTNYGYTF | TRBV12-3/TRBV12-4 | few | TRBJ1-2 | .
TGTGCCAGCAGTCCCCGAGGAAAAAAACTGTTTTTT | CASSPRGKKLFF | TRBV27 | many | TRBJ1-4 | .
TGTGCCAGCAGAAACGAGAAAGGAAAACTGTTTTTT | CASRNEKGKLFF | TRBV12-3/TRBV12-4 | few | TRBJ1-4 | .
TGCGCCAGCAGCTCCGACTTTTTCACAGATACGCAGTATTTT | CASSSDFFTDTQYF | TRBV5-1 | few | TRBJ2-3 | .
TGTGCCAGCAGCGGTACTAGGGCCCCCTACGAGCAGTACTTC | CASSGTRAPYEQYF | TRBV7-2 | many | TRBJ2-7 | .
TGCAGTGCCAGCCCCCAGGGGGGGTCAGATACGCAGTATTTT | CSASPQGGSDTQYF | TRBV20-1 | . | TRBJ2-3 | .
TGCGCCAGCAGGTTCTCGCTAGCGGCCTCCTACGAGCAGTACTTC | CASRFSLAASYEQYF | TRBV5-1 | . | TRBJ2-7 | TRBD2
TGCGCCAGCAGCTTGGACGGGGACTCCTACGAGCAGTACTTC | CASSLDGDSYEQYF | TRBV5-1 | . | TRBJ2-7 | .
TGTGCCATCCACGCCGGGACTAGCGGATACAATGAGCAGTTCTTC | CAIHAGTSGYNEQFF | TRBV10-3 | many | TRBJ2-1 | TRBD2
TGTGCCAGCAGTTCCGAGGGGGATACGCAGTATTTT | CASSSEGDTQYF | TRBV6-5 | many | TRBJ2-3 | .
TGCAGCGTGGGTCGGGGCAGCAACACTGAAGCTTTCTTT | CSVGRGSNTEAFF | TRBV29-1 | . | TRBJ1-1 | .
TGTGCCAGCAGCGACGGTGCCCTCAGGGGACAGTACTTC | CASSDGALRGQYF | TRBV12-3/TRBV12-4 | . | TRBJ2-5 | .
TGTGCCAGCAGCAGGCCTGAGGGGGGGACTGAAGCTTTCTTT | CASSRPEGGTEAFF | TRBV7-9 | . | TRBJ1-1 | .
TGTGCCAGCAGTGAGATAAAGGGAGCACACTACGAGCAGTACTTC | CASSEIKGAHYEQYF | TRBV6-1 | many | TRBJ2-7 | .
TGCGCCAGCTCTGGAGCGGGAGGGTACAATGAGCAGTTCTTC | CASSGAGGYNEQFF | TRBV5-1 | . | TRBJ2-1 | TRBD2
TGTGCCAGCAGCTTGGTGGCAGGGGGACGGGTAGTTTCAAACGAGCAGTTCTTC | CASSLVAGGRVVSNEQFF | TRBV5-5 | few | TRBJ2-1 | TRBD1
TGTGCCGGCAGTTTTTATCCCCAGCTAGCGAGCGGGAATGAGCAGTTCTTC | CAGSFYPQLASGNEQFF | TRBV27 | . | TRBJ2-1 | .
TGTGCCAGCAGCCCGGTCGGGGGGGCTAACTATGGCTACACCTTC | CASSPVGGANYGYTF | TRBV7-8 | . | TRBJ1-2 | .
TGTGCCAGCAGTAGCGTAATCGGGTTGCAGAACACTGAAGCTTTCTTT | CASSSVIGLQNTEAFF | TRBV27 | . | TRBJ1-1 | .
TGCGCCAGCAGCTTGGACAGGATGGGTGGAAACACCATATATTTT | CASSLDRMGGNTIYF | TRBV5-1 | . | TRBJ1-3 | .
TGTGCCAGCAGGACCCCGACTAGCGCGGATGAGCAGTTCTTC | CASRTPTSADEQFF | TRBV2 | . | TRBJ2-1 | TRBD2
TGTGCCATCAGTGCCGGACAGGCCTACGAGCAGTACTTC | CAISAGQAYEQYF | TRBV10-3 | . | TRBJ2-7 | TRBD1
TGTGCCAGCAGCTTGGGTGGGACAGGGAGAGAGACCCAGTACTTC | CASSLGGTGRETQYF | TRBV5-6 | many | TRBJ2-5 | TRBD1
TGTGCCAGCAGTGACAAGGGGACGGGGCACAATGAGCAGTTCTTC | CASSDKGTGHNEQFF | TRBV6-4 | few | TRBJ2-1 | .